The 7 T cell receptor beta chains below were found in one sample sequenced in a study of blood T cells in healthy people across ages. A sample-barcoded 5' primer and a J-beta primer mix were used in a second PCR of roughly 6 to 12 cycles. MiXCR was run by TCRdb on the 5' RACE reads, yielding one entry per CDR3 protein. The sample has roughly 930,000 distinct CDR3 sequences, under 50% seen once; the top ten hold roughly an eighth. The specimen was blood. Receptors originate from a man aged 25 to 45 in good health.

The V call is TRBV29-1, the J call TRBJ2-5; 9 positions agree with TRBD2. With V trimmed by 6 bases and J by 0 bases, 8 bases remained unmatched. The CDR3 spans 15 residues. The germline V gene encodes CDR1 SQVTM and CDR2 ANQGSEA. The CDR3 here is CSVEASGVYQETQYF. DNA of the CDR3: TGCAGCGTCGAGGCTAGCGGGGTGTACCAAGAGACCCAGTACTTC.

V is TRBV28 and J is TRBJ2-7, with D unresolved. The CDR3 totals 13 residues. Trimming pared 2 bases from V and 6 bases from J, leaving 11 bases between. Germline loops: CDR1 MDHEN, CDR2 SYDVKM. DNA for the CDR3: TGTGCCAGCAGTTTAGAGAGAGTGGGCGAGCAGTACTTC. Protein sequence: CASSLERVGEQYF.

This clonotype was counted only a few times. The V gene is TRBV5-5, the J gene TRBJ2-6, with D possibly TRBD1 on 5 matching bases. The ends were cut back, 1 base at V and 3 bases at J, with 14 bases in the middle. The V gene's germline CDR1 is SGHKS and CDR2 YYEKEE (reference sequence). The CDR3 is 17 residues long. CDR3 amino acids: CASSLRQGSSGANVLTF. For the CDR3, the DNA is TGTGCCAGCAGCTTGCGCCAGGGTAGTAGTGGGGCCAACGTCCTGACTTTC.

This clonotype turned up a few times. The chain couples TRBV20-1 to TRBJ2-3; 9 bases line up with TRBD2. V gave up 6 bases and J gave up 8 bases; unmatched junction bases: 12. Germline assignment: CDR1 DFQATT and CDR2 SNEGSKA (reference sequence). This CDR3 contains 14 residues. In DNA form, the CDR3 reads TGCAGTGCGCAGAGCGGGGGGATTACCCTTACGCAGTATTTT. Amino acids: CSAQSGGITLTQYF.

This clonotype was seen only once. V is TRBV20-1 and J is TRBJ1-2; D may be TRBD1 (6 bases). Looked up from germline, CDR1 is DFQATT and CDR2 is SNEGSKA (reference sequence). The CDR3 length is 13 residues. V was shortened by 2 bases and J by 6 bases, with 13 bases between the two germline ends. CDR3 coding DNA: TGCAGTGCTAGACTGGGGGCGCAGAATGGCTACACCTTC. This encodes CSARLGAQNGYTF.

This chain connects TRBV2 to TRBJ2-7; possibly TRBD1 for D (5 bases). The germline V and J ends were trimmed by 2 bases and 6 bases, with 14 bases remaining between them. This CDR3 has 14 residues. Germline V gene sequence: CDR1 SNHLY, CDR2 FYNNEI. The CDR3 DNA sequence: TGTGCCAGCAGTGAACGGGCAGGGTTGGGCGAGCAGTACTTC. Its protein is CASSERAGLGEQYF.

This clonotype showed up just a few times. The CDR3 sequence: CASSLGPTSGVGLGEQFF. DNA for the CDR3: TGCGCCAGCAGCCTCGGTCCGACTAGCGGGGTTGGGTTAGGGGAGCAGTTCTTC. The chain is built from TRBV4-3 and TRBJ2-1; 11 bases line up with TRBD2. The CDR3 is made up of 18 amino acids. The V segment lost 4 bases and the J segment 10 bases; nucleotides outside the gene matches: 18. Germline CDR1 LGHNA, CDR2 YSLEER.